Listed below are T cell receptor beta chains from one sample, sequenced in a study of shared clonotypes between healthy human individuals. Libraries were prepared by immunoSEQ multiplex PCR; TCRdb keeps only in-frame clonotypes and omits some of them. Of about 2.2 million clones listed, 85% to 95% are singletons. Sequences were obtained from naive CD8+ T cells from PBMCs. These receptors were obtained from a man aged 18 to 29 in good health. Some clones in this sample may be carry-over from other donors' samples. CDR3s include the opening cysteine and the closing phenylalanine or tryptophan. The D gene is left open where the match is weak. Clone sizes are given selectively: once, few, many, or a class where the clone is expanded.

DNA: TGTGCCAGCAGTGAACGTGGAGATACGCAGTATTTT
CDR3: CASSERGDTQYF
J: TRBJ2-3
size: .
V: TRBV2
D: .

DNA: TGTGCCAGCAGCTTACCCGTGGGTGATGAGCAGTTCTTC
CDR3: CASSLPVGDEQFF
J: TRBJ2-1
size: .
V: TRBV7-9
D: .

DNA: TGTGCCAGCAGTCCGCCGGTAGTAGTGCCGAACACTGAAGCTTTCTTT
CDR3: CASSPPVVVPNTEAFF
J: TRBJ1-1
size: .
V: TRBV28
D: .

DNA: TGTGCCAGCAGCCCCAGGACAGGGGCGCCCTACGAGCAGTACTTC
CDR3: CASSPRTGAPYEQYF
J: TRBJ2-7
size: .
V: TRBV9
D: TRBD1

DNA: TGTGCCAGCAGTGAAGCTCGAAGTGGCCTAGCGGCGACCGGGGAGCTGTTTTTT
CDR3: CASSEARSGLAATGELFF
J: TRBJ2-2
size: .
V: TRBV6-1
D: TRBD2

DNA: TGTGCCAGCAGCTTAGCACAGCAGTCTCTCCGGGAGTTTGGCTACACCTTC
CDR3: CASSLAQQSLREFGYTF
J: TRBJ1-2
size: .
V: TRBV7-9
D: .

DNA: TGTGCCAGCAGCGTATCGAGGGGTGGCAATGAGCAGTTCTTC
CDR3: CASSVSRGGNEQFF
J: TRBJ2-1
size: .
V: TRBV6-6
D: .

DNA: TGCGCCAGCAGCCCGGGACGACCGCGTACCACAGATACGCAGTATTTT
CDR3: CASSPGRPRTTDTQYF
J: TRBJ2-3
size: .
V: TRBV5-1
D: .

DNA: TGTGCCAGCAGTGAATTACGGTTGCAGGGGGAGACCGGGGAGCTGTTTTTT
CDR3: CASSELRLQGETGELFF
J: TRBJ2-2
size: .
V: TRBV25-1
D: TRBD1

DNA: TGCGCCAGCAGCTTCGGACAGGGGGTCTACGAGCAGTACTTC
CDR3: CASSFGQGVYEQYF
J: TRBJ2-7
size: once
V: TRBV5-1
D: TRBD1

DNA: TGTGCCAGCACCGGGGACAGAGCCTACGAGCAGTACTTC
CDR3: CASTGDRAYEQYF
J: TRBJ2-7
size: .
V: TRBV7-9
D: TRBD1

DNA: TGTGCCAGCAAGAACTACGAGCAGTACTTC
CDR3: CASKNYEQYF
J: TRBJ2-7
size: .
V: TRBV6-5
D: .

DNA: TGTGCCAGTAGTACCATGGACGGAGGGAGTCAGCCCCAGCATTTT
CDR3: CASSTMDGGSQPQHF
J: TRBJ1-5
size: .
V: TRBV19
D: .

DNA: TGTGCCAGCAGTTTATCGGGACTAGCGGGAGTCACAGATACGCAGTATTTT
CDR3: CASSLSGLAGVTDTQYF
J: TRBJ2-3
size: .
V: TRBV27
D: TRBD2

DNA: TGTGCCGGATCTACAGGGAAAAACTCCTACAATGAGCAGTTCTTC
CDR3: CAGSTGKNSYNEQFF
J: TRBJ2-1
size: .
V: TRBV6-1
D: .

DNA: TGCAGCGTTTATAACATCGCTAACTATGGCTACACCTTC
CDR3: CSVYNIANYGYTF
J: TRBJ1-2
size: .
V: TRBV29-1
D: .

DNA: TGCAGCGCCCTGGGCCCGAACACTGAAGCTTTCTTT
CDR3: CSALGPNTEAFF
J: TRBJ1-1
size: .
V: TRBV29-1
D: .

DNA: TGCGCCAGCAGCCAAACCTTACAGGGGAGTGGAAACACCATATATTTT
CDR3: CASSQTLQGSGNTIYF
J: TRBJ1-3
size: .
V: TRBV4-3
D: TRBD1

DNA: TGCGCCAGCAGTCCGGACAGGGGCAAGACCCAGTACTTC
CDR3: CASSPDRGKTQYF
J: TRBJ2-5
size: .
V: TRBV5-1
D: TRBD1

DNA: TGTGCCAGCAGTTCCTACTCCTACGAGCAGTACTTC
CDR3: CASSSYSYEQYF
J: TRBJ2-7
size: .
V: TRBV27
D: .

DNA: TGTGCCACCAGCAGAGAGGTGGCTAGCGGGAGACCCTCCGATACGCAGTATTTT
CDR3: CATSREVASGRPSDTQYF
J: TRBJ2-3
size: .
V: TRBV15
D: TRBD2

DNA: TGCGCCAGCAGCCAAGAGGTGGTCATTGAGCAGTTCTTC
CDR3: CASSQEVVIEQFF
J: TRBJ2-1
size: .
V: TRBV4-3
D: .

DNA: TGTGCCAGCAGCCGAGGGGACTCCCTACAAGAGACCCAGTACTTC
CDR3: CASSRGDSLQETQYF
J: TRBJ2-5
size: .
V: TRBV27
D: .

DNA: TGCAGCGTTGAAGGACGGTCTAACTATGGCTACACCTTC
CDR3: CSVEGRSNYGYTF
J: TRBJ1-2
size: .
V: TRBV29-1
D: .

DNA: TGTGCCAGCGACGGTGACAGGGGGAGCAATCAGCCCCAGCATTTT
CDR3: CASDGDRGSNQPQHF
J: TRBJ1-5
size: .
V: TRBV7-9
D: TRBD1

DNA: TGTGCCAGCAGCGTAGACGGCTCGGGTGGGTACGAGCAGTACTTC
CDR3: CASSVDGSGGYEQYF
J: TRBJ2-7
size: .
V: TRBV9
D: .

DNA: TGTGCCAGCAGCTTAATGGGGGCTAGCTATGGCTACACCTTC
CDR3: CASSLMGASYGYTF
J: TRBJ1-2
size: .
V: TRBV7-2
D: .

DNA: TGTGCCAGCAGCTTGGGTTCTAGCAGAGCTAGCACAGATACGCAGTATTTT
CDR3: CASSLGSSRASTDTQYF
J: TRBJ2-3
size: .
V: TRBV5-4
D: .

DNA: TGTGCCAGCAGCTCGGGAGTCGGGAATGAGCAGTTCTTC
CDR3: CASSSGVGNEQFF
J: TRBJ2-1
size: .
V: TRBV7-7
D: .

DNA: TGTGCCAGCAGCCCAGGCGGAGGGGACCACAATGAAGCTTTCTTT
CDR3: CASSPGGGDHNEAFF
J: TRBJ1-1
size: .
V: TRBV7-2
D: .

DNA: TGTGCCAGCAGTACAGGGGTGGGGAGCAATCAGCCCCAGCATTTT
CDR3: CASSTGVGSNQPQHF
J: TRBJ1-5
size: once
V: TRBV28
D: TRBD1

DNA: TGTGCCAGCAGTGAATTAACTCGTAGGGACGAGCAGTACTTC
CDR3: CASSELTRRDEQYF
J: TRBJ2-7
size: .
V: TRBV6-1
D: .

DNA: TGTGCCAGCAGCTCCTTCACCGGGACTCACTACGAGCAGTACTTC
CDR3: CASSSFTGTHYEQYF
J: TRBJ2-7
size: .
V: TRBV13
D: .

DNA: TGTGCCAGCAGCTCTAGAGACAATGAGCAGTTCTTC
CDR3: CASSSRDNEQFF
J: TRBJ2-1
size: .
V: TRBV7-9
D: .

DNA: TGTGCCAGCAGCGCCCCCGGGACTAGCGGGGGCGGGGAGCAGTTCTTC
CDR3: CASSAPGTSGGGEQFF
J: TRBJ2-1
size: .
V: TRBV9
D: TRBD2

DNA: TGTGCCAGCAGCCCCCAGGGCACTGAAGCTTTCTTT
CDR3: CASSPQGTEAFF
J: TRBJ1-1
size: .
V: TRBV9
D: .

DNA: TGTGCCAGCAGCCTCATCTCGGGCAGGGTCACAGATACGCAGTATTTT
CDR3: CASSLISGRVTDTQYF
J: TRBJ2-3
size: .
V: TRBV9
D: .

DNA: TGTGCCAGCAGCTTAGGGGCTATCCCCCAAGCTTTCTTT
CDR3: CASSLGAIPQAFF
J: TRBJ1-1
size: .
V: TRBV13
D: .

DNA: TGTGCCAGCTTACCTTCGGGCAGGGGGCCCCCCGAGCAGTACTTC
CDR3: CASLPSGRGPPEQYF
J: TRBJ2-7
size: .
V: TRBV28
D: TRBD1

DNA: TGCAGCGTTGATCTAGTCTACAATGAGCAGTTCTTC
CDR3: CSVDLVYNEQFF
J: TRBJ2-1
size: .
V: TRBV29-1
D: .

DNA: TGTGCCAGCAGCGTAGGGGGTTCCACTGAAGCTTTCTTT
CDR3: CASSVGGSTEAFF
J: TRBJ1-1
size: .
V: TRBV9
D: .

DNA: TGTGCCAGCAGTTACTCAAGACTCGGGGAGCTGTTTTTT
CDR3: CASSYSRLGELFF
J: TRBJ2-2
size: few
V: TRBV6-5
D: .

DNA: TGTGCCTGGAGTTCCCCTATTAGATGGACAGGGTCATATGGCTACACCTTC
CDR3: CAWSSPIRWTGSYGYTF
J: TRBJ1-2
size: once
V: TRBV30
D: TRBD1

DNA: TGTGCCAGCAGCTTAACCGGACTAGCGGGGGAGACCCAGTACTTC
CDR3: CASSLTGLAGETQYF
J: TRBJ2-5
size: .
V: TRBV7-2
D: TRBD2

DNA: TGTGCCAGCAGCGTAGCTGCAGGGCGGACTGAAGCTTTCTTT
CDR3: CASSVAAGRTEAFF
J: TRBJ1-1
size: .
V: TRBV9
D: .

DNA: TGTGCCAGCAGCTTATGGCTCCTTAGGGGCTACGAGCAGTACTTC
CDR3: CASSLWLLRGYEQYF
J: TRBJ2-7
size: .
V: TRBV7-3
D: .

DNA: TGTGCCAGCACCCTCGGAGAGGGGCGGCGCGAGCAGTACTTC
CDR3: CASTLGEGRREQYF
J: TRBJ2-7
size: .
V: TRBV7-6
D: .

DNA: TGTGCCAGCAGCTATCAGGGGAATCCCTACGAGCAGTACTTC
CDR3: CASSYQGNPYEQYF
J: TRBJ2-7
size: .
V: TRBV5-6
D: .

DNA: TGCGCCAGCAGCCGGAGTGACGAGCAGTACTTC
CDR3: CASSRSDEQYF
J: TRBJ2-7
size: many
V: TRBV10-2
D: .

DNA: TGTGCCAGCAGGCCCACGGGGACTATTTACGAGCAGTACTTC
CDR3: CASRPTGTIYEQYF
J: TRBJ2-7
size: .
V: TRBV27
D: TRBD2

DNA: TGTGCCAGCAGCTTAGTCGCTAGCGGGAGAGCTGAGCAGTTCTTC
CDR3: CASSLVASGRAEQFF
J: TRBJ2-1
size: .
V: TRBV7-3
D: TRBD2

DNA: TGTGCCAGCAGCTTAGGGGCCTACCGGGGGATTGGAGAGACCCAGTACTTC
CDR3: CASSLGAYRGIGETQYF
J: TRBJ2-5
size: .
V: TRBV11-3
D: .

DNA: TGTGCCAGCAGCGTAGGTAGCGCTACCTCCTACGAGCAGTACTTC
CDR3: CASSVGSATSYEQYF
J: TRBJ2-7
size: .
V: TRBV9
D: .

DNA: TGTGCCAGCAGTGAAGCTGGCAGGAACACTGAAGCTTTCTTT
CDR3: CASSEAGRNTEAFF
J: TRBJ1-1
size: .
V: TRBV6-1
D: .

DNA: TGTGCCAGCTCCAGGACAGGCTCTAATCAGCCCCAGCATTTT
CDR3: CASSRTGSNQPQHF
J: TRBJ1-5
size: .
V: TRBV27
D: TRBD1

DNA: TGTGCCAGCAGTTTATTGGTCGGAAATGGCTACACCTTC
CDR3: CASSLLVGNGYTF
J: TRBJ1-2
size: .
V: TRBV27
D: .

DNA: TGTGCCACCAGCATTAGCGGAGGGGTGGCAGATACGCAGTATTTT
CDR3: CATSISGGVADTQYF
J: TRBJ2-3
size: once
V: TRBV15
D: .

DNA: TGTGCCAGCAGTGAATGGACGGTCAGCTCCTACGAGCAGTACTTC
CDR3: CASSEWTVSSYEQYF
J: TRBJ2-7
size: .
V: TRBV6-1
D: .